The T cell receptor beta chain under discussion was sequenced for a study of OX40 agonist ivuxolimab in advanced cancers. Findings of the study overall: Antigens targeted by the expanded peripheral T cells were not determined.

Method: immunoSEQ multiplex PCR; TCRdb's copy keeps in-frame clones and lacks some. Of 65,000 to 70,000 clones listed, about 81% are singletons. As to this clone: Its antigen remains unknown.

CDR3 size: 18 residues. Germline CDR1 MNHEY, CDR2 SMNVEV (reference sequence). With 5 bases removed from V and 4 bases from J, the gap between germline ends came to 26 bases. The source material was CD4+ or CD8+ T cells sorted from blood, sampled in a trial of the OX40 agonist ivuxolimab. The TCR sequence derives from an adult with an advanced solid tumor such as melanoma, head and neck, liver or kidney cancer. This chain links TRBV27 with TRBJ2-5, with D possibly TRBD1 on 7 matching bases. The chain's CDR3 is CASSTLGRGAHRRETQYF. The CDR3 bases are TGTGCCAGCAGTACCCTAGGCAGGGGGGCCCATCGCCGAGAGACCCAGTACTTC.